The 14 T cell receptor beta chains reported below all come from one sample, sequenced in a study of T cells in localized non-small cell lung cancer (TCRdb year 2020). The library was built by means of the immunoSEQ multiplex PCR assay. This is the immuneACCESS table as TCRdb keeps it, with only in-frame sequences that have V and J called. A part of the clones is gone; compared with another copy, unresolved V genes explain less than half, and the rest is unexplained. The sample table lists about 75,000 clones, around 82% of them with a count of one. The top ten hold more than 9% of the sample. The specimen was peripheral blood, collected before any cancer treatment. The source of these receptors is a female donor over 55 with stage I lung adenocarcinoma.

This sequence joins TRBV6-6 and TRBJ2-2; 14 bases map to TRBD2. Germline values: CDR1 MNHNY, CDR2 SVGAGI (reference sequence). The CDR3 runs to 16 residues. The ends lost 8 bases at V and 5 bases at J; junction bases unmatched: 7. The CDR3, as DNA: TGTGCCAGCCTGACTAGCGGGAGGGCTGGGACCGGGGAGCTGTTTTTT. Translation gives CASLTSGRAGTGELFF.

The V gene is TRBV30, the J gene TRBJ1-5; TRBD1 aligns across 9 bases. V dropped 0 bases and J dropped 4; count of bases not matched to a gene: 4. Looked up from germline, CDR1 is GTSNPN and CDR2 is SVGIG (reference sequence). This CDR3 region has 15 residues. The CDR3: CAWSVNRGPNQPQHF. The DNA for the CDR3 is TGTGCCTGGAGTGTTAACAGGGGGCCGAATCAGCCCCAGCATTTT.

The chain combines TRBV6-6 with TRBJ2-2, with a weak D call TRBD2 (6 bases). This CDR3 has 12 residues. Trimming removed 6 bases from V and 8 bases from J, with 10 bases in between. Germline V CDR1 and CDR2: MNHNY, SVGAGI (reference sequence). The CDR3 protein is CASSQGGGELFF. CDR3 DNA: TGTGCCAGCAGCCAGGGAGGAGGGGAGCTGTTTTTT.

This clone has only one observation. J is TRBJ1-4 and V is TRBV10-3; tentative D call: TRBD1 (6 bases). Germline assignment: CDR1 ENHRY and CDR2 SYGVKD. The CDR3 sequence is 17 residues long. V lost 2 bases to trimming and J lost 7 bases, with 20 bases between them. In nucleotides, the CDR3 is TGTGCCATCAGTGAGCCCCCGCAGGGGCCCGGGAGTGAAAAACTGTTTTTT. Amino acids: CAISEPPQGPGSEKLFF.

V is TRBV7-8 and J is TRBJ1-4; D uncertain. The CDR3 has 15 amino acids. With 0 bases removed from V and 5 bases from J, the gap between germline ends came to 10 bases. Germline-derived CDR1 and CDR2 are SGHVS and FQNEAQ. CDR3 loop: CASSLAGSNNEKLFF. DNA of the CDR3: TGTGCCAGCAGCTTAGCGGGCAGCAACAATGAAAAACTGTTTTTT.

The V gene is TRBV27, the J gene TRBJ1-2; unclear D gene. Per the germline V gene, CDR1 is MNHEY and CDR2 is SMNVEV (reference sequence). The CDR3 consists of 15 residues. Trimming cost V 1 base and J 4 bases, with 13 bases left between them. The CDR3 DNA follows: TGTGCCAGCAGTTTATATTACCGCGATTCCTATGGCTACACCTTC. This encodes CASSLYYRDSYGYTF.

As DNA, the CDR3 is TGCGCCAGCAGCCTGATAACAAATACCGGGAACACGCAGTATTTT. Protein: CASSLITNTGNTQYF. The genes are TRBV5-1 and TRBJ2-3, with a tentative D call TRBD2 (5 bases). This CDR3 has 15 amino acids. V dropped 4 bases and J dropped 9 bases, with 21 bases sitting between them. The V gene's germline CDR1 is SGHRS and CDR2 YFSETQ. Supplemented by reference TRBV5-1 and TRBJ2-3, the full variable domain reads KAGVTQTPRYLIKTRGQQVTLSCSPISGHRSVSWYQQTPGQGLQFLFEYFSETQRNKGNFPGRFSGRQFSNSRSEMNVSTLELGDSALYLCASSLITNTGNTQYFGPGTRLTVL.

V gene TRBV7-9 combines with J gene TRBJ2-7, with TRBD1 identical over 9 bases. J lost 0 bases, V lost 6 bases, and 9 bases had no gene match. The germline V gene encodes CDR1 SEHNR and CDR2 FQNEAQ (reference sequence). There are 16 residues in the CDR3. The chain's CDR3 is CASRTTGTGNSYEQYF. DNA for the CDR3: TGTGCCAGCAGAACCACCGGGACAGGGAACTCCTACGAGCAGTACTTC.

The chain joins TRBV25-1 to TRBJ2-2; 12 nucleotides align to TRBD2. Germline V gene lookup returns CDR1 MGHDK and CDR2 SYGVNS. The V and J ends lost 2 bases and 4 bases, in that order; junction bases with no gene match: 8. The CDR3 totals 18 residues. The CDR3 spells CASSEGRLAGVFTGELFF. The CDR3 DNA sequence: TGTGCCAGCAGTGAAGGGCGACTAGCGGGAGTGTTCACCGGGGAGCTGTTTTTT.

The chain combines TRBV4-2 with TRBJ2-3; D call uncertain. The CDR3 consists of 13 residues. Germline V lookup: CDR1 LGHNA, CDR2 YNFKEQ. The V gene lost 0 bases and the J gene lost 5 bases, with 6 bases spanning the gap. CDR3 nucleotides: TGTGCCAGCAGCCAAGATCGAGGAGATACGCAGTATTTT. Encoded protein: CASSQDRGDTQYF.

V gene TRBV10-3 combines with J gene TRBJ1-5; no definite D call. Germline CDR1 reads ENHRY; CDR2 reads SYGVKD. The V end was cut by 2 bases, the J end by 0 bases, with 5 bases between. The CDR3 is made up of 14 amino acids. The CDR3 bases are TGTGCCATCAGTGAGGTTGGTAGCAATCAGCCCCAGCATTTT. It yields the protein CAISEVGSNQPQHF.

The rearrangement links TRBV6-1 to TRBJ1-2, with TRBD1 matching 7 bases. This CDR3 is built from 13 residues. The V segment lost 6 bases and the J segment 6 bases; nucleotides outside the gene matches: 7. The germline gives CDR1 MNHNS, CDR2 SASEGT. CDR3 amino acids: CASSPGGIDGYTF. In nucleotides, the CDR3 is TGTGCCAGCAGCCCAGGGGGTATCGATGGCTACACCTTC.

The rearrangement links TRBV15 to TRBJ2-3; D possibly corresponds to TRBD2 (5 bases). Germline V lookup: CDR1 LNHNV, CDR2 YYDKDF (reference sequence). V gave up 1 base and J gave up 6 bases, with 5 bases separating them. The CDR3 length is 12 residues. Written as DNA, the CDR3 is TGTGCCACCAGCAGAGGGGAGGATACGCAGTATTTT. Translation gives CATSRGEDTQYF.

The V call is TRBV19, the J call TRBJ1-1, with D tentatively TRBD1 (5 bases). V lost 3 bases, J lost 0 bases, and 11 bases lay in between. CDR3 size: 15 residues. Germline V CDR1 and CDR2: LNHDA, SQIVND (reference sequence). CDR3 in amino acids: CASSIPAGLNTEAFF. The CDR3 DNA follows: TGTGCCAGTAGTATCCCGGCAGGGCTGAACACTGAAGCTTTCTTT.